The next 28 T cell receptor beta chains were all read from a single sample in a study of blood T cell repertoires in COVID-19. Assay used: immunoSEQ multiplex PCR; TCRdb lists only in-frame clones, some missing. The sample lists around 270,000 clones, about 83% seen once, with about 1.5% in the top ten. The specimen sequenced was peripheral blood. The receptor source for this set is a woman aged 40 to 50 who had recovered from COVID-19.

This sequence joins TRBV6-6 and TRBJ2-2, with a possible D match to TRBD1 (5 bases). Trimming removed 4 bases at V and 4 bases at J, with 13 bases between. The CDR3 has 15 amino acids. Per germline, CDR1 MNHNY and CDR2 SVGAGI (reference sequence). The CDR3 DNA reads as TGTGCCAGCAGTTCCCAGGGTCGAGGCACCGGGGAGCTGTTTTTT. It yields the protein CASSSQGRGTGELFF.

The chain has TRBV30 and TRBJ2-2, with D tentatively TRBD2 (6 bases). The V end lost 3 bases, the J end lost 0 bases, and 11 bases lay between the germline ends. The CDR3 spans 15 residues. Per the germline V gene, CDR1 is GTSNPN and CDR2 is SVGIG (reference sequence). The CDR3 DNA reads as TGTGCCTGGAGGACGCGGGGATCGAACACCGGGGAGCTGTTTTTT. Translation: CAWRTRGSNTGELFF.

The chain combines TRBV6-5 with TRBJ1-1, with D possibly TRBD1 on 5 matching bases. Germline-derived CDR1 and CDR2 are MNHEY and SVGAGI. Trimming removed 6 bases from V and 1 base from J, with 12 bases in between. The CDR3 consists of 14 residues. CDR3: CASRPDTRNTEAFF. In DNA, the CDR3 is TGTGCCAGCAGACCGGACACCCGGAACACTGAAGCTTTCTTT.

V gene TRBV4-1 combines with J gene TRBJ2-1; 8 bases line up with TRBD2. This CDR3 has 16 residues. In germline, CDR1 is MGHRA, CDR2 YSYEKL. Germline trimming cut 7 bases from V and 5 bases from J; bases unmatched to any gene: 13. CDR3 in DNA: TGCGCCAGCACCTTAACCCCCGGGGGGGCGGACAATGAGCAGTTCTTC. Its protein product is CASTLTPGGADNEQFF.

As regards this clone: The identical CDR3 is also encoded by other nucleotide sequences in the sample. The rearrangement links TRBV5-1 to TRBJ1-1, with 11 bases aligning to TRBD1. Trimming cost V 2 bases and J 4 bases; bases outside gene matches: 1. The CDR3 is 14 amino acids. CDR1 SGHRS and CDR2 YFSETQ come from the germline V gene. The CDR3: CASSLGTGGTEAFF. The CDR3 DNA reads TGCGCCAGCAGCTTAGGGACAGGGGGCACTGAAGCTTTCTTT.

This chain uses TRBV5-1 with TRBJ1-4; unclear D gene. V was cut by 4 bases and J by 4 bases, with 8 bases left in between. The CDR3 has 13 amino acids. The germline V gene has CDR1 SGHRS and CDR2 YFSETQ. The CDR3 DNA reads TGCGCCAGCAGCGTAGTCCTTAATGAAAAACTGTTTTTT. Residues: CASSVVLNEKLFF.

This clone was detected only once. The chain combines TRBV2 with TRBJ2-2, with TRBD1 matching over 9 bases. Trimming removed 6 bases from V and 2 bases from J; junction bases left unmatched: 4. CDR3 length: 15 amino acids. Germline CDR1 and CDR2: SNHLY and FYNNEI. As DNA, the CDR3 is TGTGCCAGCAGATTGGACAGGGGCAACACCGGGGAGCTGTTTTTT. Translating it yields CASRLDRGNTGELFF.

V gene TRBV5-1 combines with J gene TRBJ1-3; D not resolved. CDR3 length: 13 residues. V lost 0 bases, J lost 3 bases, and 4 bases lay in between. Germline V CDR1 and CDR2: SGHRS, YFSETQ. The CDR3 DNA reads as TGCGCCAGCAGCTTGGATCTTGGAAACACCATATATTTT. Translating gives CASSLDLGNTIYF.

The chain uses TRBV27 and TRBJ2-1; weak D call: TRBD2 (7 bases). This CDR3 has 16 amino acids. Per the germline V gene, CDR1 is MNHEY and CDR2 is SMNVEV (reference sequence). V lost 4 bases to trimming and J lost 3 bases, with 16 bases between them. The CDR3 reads CASSWGGSLLYNEQFF. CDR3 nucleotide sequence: TGTGCCAGCAGTTGGGGGGGCTCCCTACTCTACAATGAGCAGTTCTTC.

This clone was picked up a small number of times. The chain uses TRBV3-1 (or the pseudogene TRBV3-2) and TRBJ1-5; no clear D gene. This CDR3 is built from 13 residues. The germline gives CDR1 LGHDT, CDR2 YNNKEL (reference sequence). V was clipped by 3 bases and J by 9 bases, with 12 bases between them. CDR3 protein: CASSHRTTTPQHF. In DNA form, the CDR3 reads TGTGCCAGCAGCCATCGCACCACAACGCCCCAGCATTTT.

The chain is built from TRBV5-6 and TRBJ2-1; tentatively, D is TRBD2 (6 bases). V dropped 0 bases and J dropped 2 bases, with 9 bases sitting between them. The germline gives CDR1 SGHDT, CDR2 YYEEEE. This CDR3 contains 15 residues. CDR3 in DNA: TGTGCCAGCAGCTTGGAGGCTAGCGCCTACAATGAGCAGTTCTTC. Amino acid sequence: CASSLEASAYNEQFF.

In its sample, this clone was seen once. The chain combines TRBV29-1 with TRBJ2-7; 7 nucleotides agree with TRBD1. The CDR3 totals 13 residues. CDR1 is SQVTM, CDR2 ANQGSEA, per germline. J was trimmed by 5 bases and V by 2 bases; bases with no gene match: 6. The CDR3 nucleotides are TGCAGCGTTGAACAGGGGGTGAAAGACGAGCAGTACTTC. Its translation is CSVEQGVKDEQYF.

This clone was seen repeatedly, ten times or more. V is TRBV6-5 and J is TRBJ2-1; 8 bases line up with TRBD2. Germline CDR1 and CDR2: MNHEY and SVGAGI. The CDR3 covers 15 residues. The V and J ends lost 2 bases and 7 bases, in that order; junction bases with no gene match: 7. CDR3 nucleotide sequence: TGTGCCAGCAGTTACGGTCTAGCGGGCAGTAATGAGCAGTTCTTC. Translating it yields CASSYGLAGSNEQFF.

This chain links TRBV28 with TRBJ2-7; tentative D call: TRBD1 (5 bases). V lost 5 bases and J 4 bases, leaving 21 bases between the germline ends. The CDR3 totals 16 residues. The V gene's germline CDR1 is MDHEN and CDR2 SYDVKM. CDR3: CASSQTGSGNSYEQYF. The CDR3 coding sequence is TGTGCCAGCAGTCAAACCGGATCAGGGAATTCATACGAGCAGTACTTC.

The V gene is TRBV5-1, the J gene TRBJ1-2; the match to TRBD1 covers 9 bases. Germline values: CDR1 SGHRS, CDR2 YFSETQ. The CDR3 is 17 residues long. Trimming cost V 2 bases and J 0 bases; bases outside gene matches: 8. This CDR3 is CASSFPDRGPTNYGYTF. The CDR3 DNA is TGCGCCAGCAGCTTCCCGGACAGGGGCCCCACTAACTATGGCTACACCTTC.

This CDR3 is CASSLVGGGLTEAFF. CDR3 DNA sequence: TGTGCCAGCAGCTTAGTCGGCGGGGGGTTGACTGAAGCTTTCTTT. This chain joins TRBV7-2 and TRBJ1-1, with a tentative D call TRBD1 (5 bases). CDR3 length: 15 residues. CDR1 and CDR2 from the germline V gene are SGHTA and FQGNSA. V lost 1 base and J lost 5, with 14 bases in between.

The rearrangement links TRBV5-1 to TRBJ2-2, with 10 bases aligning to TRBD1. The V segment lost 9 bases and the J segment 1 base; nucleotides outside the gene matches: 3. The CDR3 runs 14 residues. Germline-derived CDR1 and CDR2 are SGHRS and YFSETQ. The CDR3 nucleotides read TGCGCCACCCGGACAGGGGGGAACACCGGGGAGCTGTTTTTT. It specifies CATRTGGNTGELFF.

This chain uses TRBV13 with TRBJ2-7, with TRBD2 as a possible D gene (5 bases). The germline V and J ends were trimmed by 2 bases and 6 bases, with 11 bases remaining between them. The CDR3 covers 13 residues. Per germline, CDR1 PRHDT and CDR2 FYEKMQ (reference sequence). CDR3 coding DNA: TGTGCCAGCAGCTTAAGATTAGAGGGCGAGCAGTACTTC. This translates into CASSLRLEGEQYF.

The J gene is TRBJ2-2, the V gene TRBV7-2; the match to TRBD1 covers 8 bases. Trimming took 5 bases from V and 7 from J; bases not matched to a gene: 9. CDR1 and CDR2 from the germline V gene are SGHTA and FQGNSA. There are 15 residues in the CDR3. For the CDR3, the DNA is TGTGCCAGCAGCCGCGTGGACAGGGTGGGCGGGGAGCTGTTTTTT. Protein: CASSRVDRVGGELFF.

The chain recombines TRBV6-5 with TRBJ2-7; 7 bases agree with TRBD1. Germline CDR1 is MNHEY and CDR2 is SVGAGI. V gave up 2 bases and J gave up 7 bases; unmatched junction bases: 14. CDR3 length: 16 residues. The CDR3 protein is CASSYGVVNRGREQYF. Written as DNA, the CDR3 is TGTGCCAGCAGTTACGGCGTGGTTAACAGGGGTAGGGAGCAGTACTTC.

The CDR3 nucleotides read TGTGCCAGCAGCCCCCGGGGGAACAGTCGAGATACGCAGTATTTT. This sequence encodes CASSPRGNSRDTQYF. The chain uses TRBV3-1 (or the pseudogene TRBV3-2) and TRBJ2-3; D is perhaps TRBD2 (6 bases). CDR3 length equals 15 residues. V was pared by 4 bases and J by 5 bases, with 16 bases between. Germline lookup yields CDR1 LGHDT and CDR2 YNNKEL (reference sequence).

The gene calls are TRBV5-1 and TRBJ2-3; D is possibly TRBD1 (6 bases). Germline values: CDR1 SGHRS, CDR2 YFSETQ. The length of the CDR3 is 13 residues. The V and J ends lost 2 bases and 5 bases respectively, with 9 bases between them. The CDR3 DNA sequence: TGCGCCAGCAGCTTTCCAGGGGAAGATACGCAGTATTTT. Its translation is CASSFPGEDTQYF.

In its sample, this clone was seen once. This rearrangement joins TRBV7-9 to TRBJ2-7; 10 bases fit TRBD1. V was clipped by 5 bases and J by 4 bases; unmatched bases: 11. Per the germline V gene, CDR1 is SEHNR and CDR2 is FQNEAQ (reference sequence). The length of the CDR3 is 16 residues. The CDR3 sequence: CASSQLLGQGGYEQYF. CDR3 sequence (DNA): TGTGCCAGCAGCCAACTACTCGGACAGGGGGGTTACGAGCAGTACTTC.

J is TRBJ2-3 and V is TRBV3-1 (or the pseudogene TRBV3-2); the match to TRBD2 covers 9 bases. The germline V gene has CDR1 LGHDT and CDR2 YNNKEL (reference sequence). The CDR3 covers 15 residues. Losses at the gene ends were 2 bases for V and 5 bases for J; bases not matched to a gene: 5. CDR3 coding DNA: TGTGCCAGCAGCCAACCAGCGGGGGGTGGAGATACGCAGTATTTT. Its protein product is CASSQPAGGGDTQYF.

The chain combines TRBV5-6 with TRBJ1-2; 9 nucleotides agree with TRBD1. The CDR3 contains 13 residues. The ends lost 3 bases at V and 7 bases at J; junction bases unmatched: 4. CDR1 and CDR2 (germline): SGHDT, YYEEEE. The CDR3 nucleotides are TGTGCCAGCAGCTGGGACAGGGTTGGTGGCTACACCTTC. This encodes CASSWDRVGGYTF.

The CDR3 DNA is TGTGCCAGCAGCACTTGGACAGGCTCGAACACTGAAGCTTTCTTT. It encodes CASSTWTGSNTEAFF. This chain uses TRBV7-2 with TRBJ1-1; the match to TRBD1 covers 7 bases. The length of the CDR3 is 15 residues. Germline CDR1 is SGHTA and CDR2 is FQGNSA. V was pared by 5 bases and J by 1 base, with 7 bases of the junction left unmatched.

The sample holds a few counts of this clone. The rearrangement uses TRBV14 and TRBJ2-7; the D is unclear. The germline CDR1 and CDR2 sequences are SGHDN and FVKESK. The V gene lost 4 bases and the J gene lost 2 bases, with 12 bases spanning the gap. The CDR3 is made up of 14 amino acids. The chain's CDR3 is CASSRGYSTYEQYF. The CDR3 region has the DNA TGTGCCAGCAGCCGAGGCTATTCAACCTACGAGCAGTACTTC.

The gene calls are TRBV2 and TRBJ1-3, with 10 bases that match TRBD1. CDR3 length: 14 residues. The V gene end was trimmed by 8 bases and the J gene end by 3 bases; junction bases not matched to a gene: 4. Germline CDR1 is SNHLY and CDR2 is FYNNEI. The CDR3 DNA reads TGTGCCAGCTGCCGGGACAGGGGTGGAAACACCATATATTTT. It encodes CASCRDRGGNTIYF.